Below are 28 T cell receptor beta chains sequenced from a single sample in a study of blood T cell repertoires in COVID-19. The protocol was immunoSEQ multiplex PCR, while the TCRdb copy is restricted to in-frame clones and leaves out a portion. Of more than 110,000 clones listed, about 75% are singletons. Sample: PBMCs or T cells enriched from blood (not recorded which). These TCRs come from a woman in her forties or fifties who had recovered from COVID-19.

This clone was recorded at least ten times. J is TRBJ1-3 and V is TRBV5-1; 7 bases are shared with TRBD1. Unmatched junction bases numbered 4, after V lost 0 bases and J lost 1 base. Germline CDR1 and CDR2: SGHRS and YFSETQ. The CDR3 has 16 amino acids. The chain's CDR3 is CASSLDTTGSGNTIYF. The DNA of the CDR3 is TGCGCCAGCAGCTTGGATACGACAGGGTCTGGAAACACCATATATTTT.

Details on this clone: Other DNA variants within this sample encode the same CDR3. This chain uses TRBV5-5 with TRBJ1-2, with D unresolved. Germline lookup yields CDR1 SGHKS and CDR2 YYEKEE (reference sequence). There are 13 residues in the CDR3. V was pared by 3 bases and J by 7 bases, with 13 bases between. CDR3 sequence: CASSSDGVRGYTF. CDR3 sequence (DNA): TGTGCCAGCAGCTCGGACGGGGTCCGTGGCTACACCTTC.

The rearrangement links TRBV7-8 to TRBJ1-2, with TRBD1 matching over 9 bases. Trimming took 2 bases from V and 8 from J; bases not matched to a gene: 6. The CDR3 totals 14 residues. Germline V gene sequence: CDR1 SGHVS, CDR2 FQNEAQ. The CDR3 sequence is CASSLTGTGMGYTF. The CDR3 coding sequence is TGTGCCAGCAGCTTAACCGGGACAGGGATGGGCTACACCTTC.

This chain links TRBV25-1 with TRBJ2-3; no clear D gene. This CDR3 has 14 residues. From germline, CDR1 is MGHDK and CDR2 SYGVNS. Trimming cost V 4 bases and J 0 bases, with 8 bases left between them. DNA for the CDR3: TGTGCCAGCAGTGGGCGGTATAGCACAGATACGCAGTATTTT. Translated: CASSGRYSTDTQYF.

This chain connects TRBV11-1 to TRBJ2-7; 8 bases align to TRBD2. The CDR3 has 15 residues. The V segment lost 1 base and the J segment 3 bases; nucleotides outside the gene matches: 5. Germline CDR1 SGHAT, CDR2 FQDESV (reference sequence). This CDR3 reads CASSLGLAKIYEQYF. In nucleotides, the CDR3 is TGTGCCAGCAGCTTAGGACTAGCGAAAATCTACGAGCAGTACTTC.

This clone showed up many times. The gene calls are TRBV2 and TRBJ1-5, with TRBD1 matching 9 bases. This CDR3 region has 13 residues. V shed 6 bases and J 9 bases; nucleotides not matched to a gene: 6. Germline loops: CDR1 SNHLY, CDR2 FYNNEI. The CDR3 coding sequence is TGTGCCAGCAGGTGGACAGGGGAGGGGCCCCAGCATTTT. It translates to CASRWTGEGPQHF.

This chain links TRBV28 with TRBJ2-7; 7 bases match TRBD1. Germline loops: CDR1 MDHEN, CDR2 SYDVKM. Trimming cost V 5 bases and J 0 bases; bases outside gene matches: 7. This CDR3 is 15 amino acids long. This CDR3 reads CASSPGQRSSYEQYF. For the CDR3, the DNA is TGTGCCAGCAGTCCGGGACAGAGGAGCTCCTACGAGCAGTACTTC.

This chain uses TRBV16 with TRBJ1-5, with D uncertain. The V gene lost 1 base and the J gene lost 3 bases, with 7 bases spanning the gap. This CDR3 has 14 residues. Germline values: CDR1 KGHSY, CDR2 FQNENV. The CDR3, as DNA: TGTGCCAGCAGCCAATTTTTGGCCAATCAGCCCCAGCATTTT. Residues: CASSQFLANQPQHF.

CDR3 sequence reads: CASSQDSSGGTDTQYF. CDR3 DNA: TGTGCCAGCAGCCAAGATAGCAGCGGGGGGACAGATACGCAGTATTTT. This sequence joins TRBV3-1 (or the pseudogene TRBV3-2) and TRBJ2-3, with TRBD2 identical over 9 bases. Germline values: CDR1 LGHDT, CDR2 YNNKEL (reference sequence). The CDR3 covers 16 residues. After removal of 0 bases from V and 3 bases from J, the junction contained 4 bases not matched to a gene.

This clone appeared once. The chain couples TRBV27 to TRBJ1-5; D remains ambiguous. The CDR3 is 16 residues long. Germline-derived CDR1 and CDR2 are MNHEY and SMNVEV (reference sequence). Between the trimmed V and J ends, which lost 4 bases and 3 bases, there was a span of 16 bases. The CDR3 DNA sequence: TGTGCCAGCAGTTCTGACTTCCGGGGTTCCAATCAGCCCCAGCATTTT. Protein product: CASSSDFRGSNQPQHF.

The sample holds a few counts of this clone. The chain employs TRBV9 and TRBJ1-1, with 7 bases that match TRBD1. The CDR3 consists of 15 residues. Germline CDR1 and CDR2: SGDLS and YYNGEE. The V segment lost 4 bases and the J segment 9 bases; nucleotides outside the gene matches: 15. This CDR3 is CASSPGLGTESKAFF. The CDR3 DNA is TGTGCCAGCAGCCCCGGATTGGGGACAGAGAGTAAAGCTTTCTTT.

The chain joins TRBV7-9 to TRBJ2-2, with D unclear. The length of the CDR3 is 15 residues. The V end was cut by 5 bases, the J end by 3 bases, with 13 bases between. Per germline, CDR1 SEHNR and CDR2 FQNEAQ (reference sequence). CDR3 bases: TGTGCCAGCAGCCTTGCGTCCGGGTACACCGGGGAGCTGTTTTTT. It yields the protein CASSLASGYTGELFF.

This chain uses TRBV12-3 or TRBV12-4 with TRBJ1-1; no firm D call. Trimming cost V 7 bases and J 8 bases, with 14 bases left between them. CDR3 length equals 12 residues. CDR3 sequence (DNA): TGTGCCAGCAACCGCAACGCCAGGGAAGCTTTCTTT. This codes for CASNRNAREAFF.

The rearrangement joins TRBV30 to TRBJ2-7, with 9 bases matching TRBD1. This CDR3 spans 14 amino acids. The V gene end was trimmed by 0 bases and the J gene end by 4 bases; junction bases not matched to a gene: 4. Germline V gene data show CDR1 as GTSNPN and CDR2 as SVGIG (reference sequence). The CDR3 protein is CAWSVGTGIYEQYF. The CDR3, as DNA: TGTGCCTGGAGTGTAGGGACAGGGATATACGAGCAGTACTTC.

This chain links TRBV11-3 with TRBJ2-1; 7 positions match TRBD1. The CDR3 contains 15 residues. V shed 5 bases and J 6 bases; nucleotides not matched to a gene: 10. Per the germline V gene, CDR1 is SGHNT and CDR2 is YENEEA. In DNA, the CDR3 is TGTGCCAGCAGCCAAGGGACAGAAAACCTCAATGAGCAGTTCTTC. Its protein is CASSQGTENLNEQFF.

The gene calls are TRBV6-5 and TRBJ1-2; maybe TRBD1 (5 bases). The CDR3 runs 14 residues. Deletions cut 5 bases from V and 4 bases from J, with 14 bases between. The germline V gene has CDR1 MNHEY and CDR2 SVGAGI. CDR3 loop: CASSTTGTFYGYTF. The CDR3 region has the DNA TGTGCCAGCAGTACCACCGGGACTTTCTATGGCTACACCTTC.

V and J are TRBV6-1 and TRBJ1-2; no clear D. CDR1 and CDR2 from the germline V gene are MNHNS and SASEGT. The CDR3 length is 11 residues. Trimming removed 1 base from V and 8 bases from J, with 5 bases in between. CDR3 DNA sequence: TGTGCCAGCAGTGAAGTGTTAGGCTACACCTTC. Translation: CASSEVLGYTF.

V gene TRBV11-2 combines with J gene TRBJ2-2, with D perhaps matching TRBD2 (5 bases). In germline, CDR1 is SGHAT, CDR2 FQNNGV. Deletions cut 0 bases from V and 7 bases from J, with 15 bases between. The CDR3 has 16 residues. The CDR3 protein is CASSLDRRRGSGELFF. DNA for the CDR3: TGTGCCAGCAGCTTAGATAGGCGGCGAGGGAGCGGGGAGCTGTTTTTT.

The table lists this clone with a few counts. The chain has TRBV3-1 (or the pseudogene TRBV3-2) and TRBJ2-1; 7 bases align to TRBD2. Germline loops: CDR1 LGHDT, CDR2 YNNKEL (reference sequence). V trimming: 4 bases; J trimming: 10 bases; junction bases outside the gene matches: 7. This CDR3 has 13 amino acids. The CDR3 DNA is TGTGCCAGCAGCCCTGCGGGAGCATGGGAGCAGTTCTTC. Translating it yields CASSPAGAWEQFF.

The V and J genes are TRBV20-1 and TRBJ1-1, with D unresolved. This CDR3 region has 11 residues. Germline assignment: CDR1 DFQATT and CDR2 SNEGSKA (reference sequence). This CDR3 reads CRGGGSTEAFF. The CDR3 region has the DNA TGCAGGGGCGGAGGGAGCACTGAAGCTTTCTTT.

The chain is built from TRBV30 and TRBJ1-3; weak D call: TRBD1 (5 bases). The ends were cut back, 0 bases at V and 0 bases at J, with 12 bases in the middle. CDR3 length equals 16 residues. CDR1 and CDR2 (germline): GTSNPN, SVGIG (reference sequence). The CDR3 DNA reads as TGTGCCTGGAGTGTGCTAGGGGAAAACTCTGGAAACACCATATATTTT. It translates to CAWSVLGENSGNTIYF.

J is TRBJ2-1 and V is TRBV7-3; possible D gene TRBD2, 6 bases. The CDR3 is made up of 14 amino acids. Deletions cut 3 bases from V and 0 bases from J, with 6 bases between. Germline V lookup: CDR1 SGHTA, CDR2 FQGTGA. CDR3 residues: CASSFGSSYNEQFF. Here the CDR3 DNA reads TGTGCCAGCAGCTTCGGGAGCTCCTACAATGAGCAGTTCTTC.

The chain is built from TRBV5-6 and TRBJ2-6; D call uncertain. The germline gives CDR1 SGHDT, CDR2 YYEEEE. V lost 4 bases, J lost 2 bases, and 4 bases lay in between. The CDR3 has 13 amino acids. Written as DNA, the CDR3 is TGTGCCAGCAGCCCGGCTGGGGCCAACGTCCTGACTTTC. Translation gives CASSPAGANVLTF. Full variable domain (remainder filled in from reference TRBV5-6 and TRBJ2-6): DAGVTQSPTHLIKTRGQQVTLRCSPKSGHDTVSWYQQALGQGPQFIFQYYEEEERQRGNFPDRFSGHQFPNYSSELNVNALLLGDSALYLCASSPAGANVLTFGAGSRLTVL.

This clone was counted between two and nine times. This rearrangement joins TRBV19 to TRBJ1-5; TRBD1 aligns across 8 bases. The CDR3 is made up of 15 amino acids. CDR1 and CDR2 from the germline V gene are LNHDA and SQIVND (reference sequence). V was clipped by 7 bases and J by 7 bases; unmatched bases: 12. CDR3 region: CASKFLDREEQPQHF. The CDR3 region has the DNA TGTGCCAGTAAGTTCTTGGACAGGGAGGAGCAGCCCCAGCATTTT.

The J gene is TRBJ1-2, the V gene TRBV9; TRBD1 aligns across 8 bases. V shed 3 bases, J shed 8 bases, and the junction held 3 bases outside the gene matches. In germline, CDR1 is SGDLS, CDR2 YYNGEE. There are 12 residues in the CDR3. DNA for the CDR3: TGTGCCAGCAGCGGACAGGGGAAAGGCTACACCTTC. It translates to CASSGQGKGYTF. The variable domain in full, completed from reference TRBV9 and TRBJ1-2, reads DSGVTQTPKHLITATGQRVTLRCSPRSGDLSVYWYQQSLDQGLQFLIQYYNGEERAKGNILERFSAQQFPDLHSELNLSSLELGDSALYFCASSGQGKGYTFGSGTRLTVV.

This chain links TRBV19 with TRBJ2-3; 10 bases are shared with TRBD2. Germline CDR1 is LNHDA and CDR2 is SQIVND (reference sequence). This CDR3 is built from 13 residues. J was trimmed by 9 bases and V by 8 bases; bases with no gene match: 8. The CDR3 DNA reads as TGTGCCAGTGGGGGACTAGCGCAGCGGACGCAGTATTTT. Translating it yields CASGGLAQRTQYF.

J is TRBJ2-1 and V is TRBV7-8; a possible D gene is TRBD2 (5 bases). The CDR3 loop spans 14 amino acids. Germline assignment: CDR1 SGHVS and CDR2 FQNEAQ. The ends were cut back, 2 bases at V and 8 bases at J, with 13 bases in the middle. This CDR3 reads CASSLSYSGDEQFF. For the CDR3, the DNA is TGTGCCAGCAGCTTATCGTACAGCGGCGATGAGCAGTTCTTC.

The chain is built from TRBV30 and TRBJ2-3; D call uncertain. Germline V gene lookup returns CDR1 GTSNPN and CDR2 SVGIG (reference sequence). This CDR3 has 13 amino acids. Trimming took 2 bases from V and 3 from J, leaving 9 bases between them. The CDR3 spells CAWSSHWTDTQYF. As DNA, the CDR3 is TGTGCCTGGAGTAGCCACTGGACAGATACGCAGTATTTT. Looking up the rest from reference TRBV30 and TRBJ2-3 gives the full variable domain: SQTIHQWPATLVQPVGSPLSLECTVEGTSNPNLYWYRQAAGRGLQLLFYSVGIGQISSEVPQNLSASRPQDRQFILSSKKLLLSDSGFYLCAWSSHWTDTQYFGPGTRLTVL.